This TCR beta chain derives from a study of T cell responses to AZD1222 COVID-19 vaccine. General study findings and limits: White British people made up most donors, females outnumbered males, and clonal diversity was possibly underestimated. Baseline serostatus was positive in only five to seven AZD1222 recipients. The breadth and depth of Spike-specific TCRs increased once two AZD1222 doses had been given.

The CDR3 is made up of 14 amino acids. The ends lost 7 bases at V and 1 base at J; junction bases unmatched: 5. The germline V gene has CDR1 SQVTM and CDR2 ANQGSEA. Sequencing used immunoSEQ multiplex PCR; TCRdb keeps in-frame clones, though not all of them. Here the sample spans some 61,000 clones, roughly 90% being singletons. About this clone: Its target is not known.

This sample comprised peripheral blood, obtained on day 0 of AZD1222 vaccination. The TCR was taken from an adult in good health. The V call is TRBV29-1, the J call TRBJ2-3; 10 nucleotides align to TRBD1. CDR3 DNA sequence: TGCAGCGGACAGGGGGCTCGCGGCACAGATACGCAGTATTTT. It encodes CSGQGARGTDTQYF.